These 31 T cell receptor beta chains came from one sample sequenced in a study of blood T cell repertoires in COVID-19. Data came from immunoSEQ multiplex PCR; TCRdb stores just in-frame clones and leaves some out. The sample consists of about 200,000 clones, around 86% of them appearing once. Sequences were obtained from PBMCs or T cells enriched from blood (not recorded which). The receptors here all came from a woman in her forties with acute COVID-19.

The V call is TRBV28, the J call TRBJ2-3; D may be TRBD2 (6 bases). This CDR3 spans 15 amino acids. Looked up from germline, CDR1 is MDHEN and CDR2 is SYDVKM. V lost 7 bases and J lost 2, with 16 bases in between. CDR3 nucleotide sequence: TGTGCCAGCACCTCACCTGGACTACTCACAGATACGCAGTATTTT. Translating it yields CASTSPGLLTDTQYF.

The genes are TRBV4-1 and TRBJ2-3; 12 bases line up with TRBD1. The length of the CDR3 is 17 residues. Germline V gives CDR1 MGHRA, CDR2 YSYEKL. V lost 0 bases to trimming and J lost 9 bases; unmatched junction nucleotides: 10. This CDR3 is CASSQEGTGGAGRTQYF. The CDR3 DNA reads TGCGCCAGCAGCCAAGAGGGGACAGGGGGCGCAGGTAGGACGCAGTATTTT.

This clone was found once. The genes are TRBV5-1 and TRBJ2-1; 9 nucleotides line up with TRBD2. The germline V gene encodes CDR1 SGHRS and CDR2 YFSETQ. The CDR3 is 16 amino acids. Trimming took 1 base from V and 7 from J; bases not matched to a gene: 9. As DNA, the CDR3 is TGCGCCAGCAGCTTGTGGGTGATGGCGGGAGGGAATGAGCAGTTCTTC. It is translated as CASSLWVMAGGNEQFF.

The rearrangement links TRBV11-2 to TRBJ1-2; D not certain. This CDR3 has 11 amino acids. Germline V gene data show CDR1 as SGHAT and CDR2 as FQNNGV. Trimming stripped 5 bases from V and 8 bases from J, with 9 bases between. The CDR3 DNA sequence: TGTGCCAGCAGCCCCGGCGGCGGCTACACCTTC. Amino acids: CASSPGGGYTF.

The chain employs TRBV19 and TRBJ1-1; TRBD1 might be the D (5 bases). The CDR3 consists of 14 residues. Germline V gives CDR1 LNHDA, CDR2 SQIVND (reference sequence). The V end was cut by 6 bases, the J end by 3 bases, with 14 bases between. DNA of the CDR3: TGTGCCAGTAGAGAGACAGATAGGGACACTGAAGCTTTCTTT. This translates into CASRETDRDTEAFF.

The genes are TRBV9 and TRBJ2-3; 12 positions agree with TRBD2. V shed 3 bases and J 2 bases; nucleotides not matched to a gene: 7. The CDR3 spans 17 residues. Germline V gene sequence: CDR1 SGDLS, CDR2 YYNGEE. The CDR3 reads CASSAGGLAGSTDTQYF. The CDR3 DNA follows: TGTGCCAGCAGCGCCGGCGGACTAGCGGGATCCACAGATACGCAGTATTTT.

The J gene is TRBJ2-7, the V gene TRBV6-2 or TRBV6-3; 8 nucleotides align to TRBD2. The V and J ends lost 5 bases and 4 bases, in that order; junction bases with no gene match: 10. The germline gives CDR1 MNHEY, CDR2 SVGEGT. The CDR3 totals 15 residues. CDR3: CASSQPGLESYEQYF. CDR3 DNA: TGTGCCAGCAGTCAACCGGGACTAGAATCTTACGAGCAGTACTTC.

This clone is a singleton in its sample. The chain carries TRBV6-5 and TRBJ2-1; 7 positions agree with TRBD2. The CDR3 loop spans 12 amino acids. J was trimmed by 9 bases and V by 7 bases; bases with no gene match: 6. Germline values: CDR1 MNHEY, CDR2 SVGAGI. The DNA for the CDR3 is TGTGCCAGCACTCCGCCGGGGGGTGAGCAGTTCTTC. Amino acid sequence: CASTPPGGEQFF.

The rearrangement joins TRBV19 to TRBJ1-1; D not certain. The germline gives CDR1 LNHDA, CDR2 SQIVND (reference sequence). The CDR3 has 13 residues. The V end lost 8 bases, the J end lost 1 base, and 11 bases lay between the germline ends. The CDR3 sequence: CASAAAANTEAFF. Written as DNA, the CDR3 is TGTGCCAGTGCCGCGGCCGCGAACACTGAAGCTTTCTTT.

This clone showed up just once. This chain uses TRBV5-6 with TRBJ2-1, with D possibly matching TRBD2 (6 bases). The V end lost 4 bases, the J end lost 0 bases, and 8 bases lay between the germline ends. Germline lookup yields CDR1 SGHDT and CDR2 YYEEEE. The CDR3 consists of 14 residues. The CDR3 region is CASSLTSSYNEQFF. CDR3 nucleotides: TGTGCCAGCAGCCTGACTAGCTCCTACAATGAGCAGTTCTTC.

This chain connects TRBV19 to TRBJ2-5, with TRBD2 identical over 11 bases. CDR3 size: 17 residues. Germline CDR1 is LNHDA and CDR2 is SQIVND (reference sequence). V dropped 8 bases and J dropped 1; count of bases not matched to a gene: 12. The CDR3 region has the DNA TGTGCCAGTCAGAGACTAGCGGGGCCCGGCTCCCAAGAGACCCAGTACTTC. It translates to CASQRLAGPGSQETQYF. The variable domain in full, completed from reference TRBV19 and TRBJ2-5, reads DGGITQSPKYLFRKEGQNVTLSCEQNLNHDAMYWYRQDPGQGLRLIYYSQIVNDFQKGDIAEGYSVSREKKESFPLTVTSAQKNPTAFYLCASQRLAGPGSQETQYFGPGTRLLVL.

CDR3: CASTTRGGQPQHF. The CDR3, as DNA: TGTGCCAGCACAACCAGGGGCGGGCAGCCCCAGCATTTT. The chain combines TRBV27 with TRBJ1-5; maybe TRBD1 (6 bases). The germline gives CDR1 MNHEY, CDR2 SMNVEV (reference sequence). The V gene lost 7 bases and the J gene lost 7 bases, with 14 bases spanning the gap. The CDR3 extends over 13 amino acids.

This chain joins TRBV14 and TRBJ2-1; TRBD1 is a possible D gene (6 bases). V gave up 4 bases and J gave up 4 bases, with 14 bases separating them. CDR3 length: 15 residues. CDR1 and CDR2 from the germline V gene are SGHDN and FVKESK. The CDR3: CASSLTGRKYNEQFF. In nucleotides, the CDR3 is TGTGCCAGCAGCCTTACAGGGCGGAAATACAATGAGCAGTTCTTC.

V is TRBV28 and J is TRBJ1-1; no firm D call. Germline V CDR1 and CDR2: MDHEN, SYDVKM. The length of the CDR3 is 11 residues. V was clipped by 3 bases and J by 9 bases, with 8 bases between them. CDR3 nucleotides: TGTGCCAGCAGTTTGAGCGGACAAGCTTTCTTT. The encoded protein is CASSLSGQAFF. Using reference TRBV28 and TRBJ1-1 for the parts outside the CDR3, the full variable domain is DVKVTQSSRYLVKRTGEKVFLECVQDMDHENMFWYRQDPGLGLRLIYFSYDVKMKEKGDIPEGYSVSREKKERFSLILESASTNQTSMYLCASSLSGQAFFGQGTRLTVV.

This clone came up a few times. The chain employs TRBV5-1 and TRBJ2-7; 12 bases map to TRBD2. Germline CDR1 is SGHRS and CDR2 is YFSETQ. J lost 2 bases, V lost 3 bases, and 3 bases had no gene match. The CDR3 is 15 amino acids. The CDR3 spells CASSSTSGSAYEQYF. In DNA, the CDR3 is TGCGCCAGCAGCTCGACTAGCGGGAGTGCCTACGAGCAGTACTTC.

The chain carries TRBV4-1 and TRBJ1-2, with 11 bases that match TRBD1. This CDR3 spans 14 amino acids. V was pared by 3 bases and J by 7 bases, with 4 bases of the junction left unmatched. Germline assignment: CDR1 MGHRA and CDR2 YSYEKL. CDR3 amino acids: CASSHPDRGLGYTF. CDR3 coding DNA: TGCGCCAGCAGCCACCCGGACAGGGGGCTTGGCTACACCTTC.

This chain links TRBV19 with TRBJ2-7, with TRBD2 matching 12 bases. The CDR3 consists of 15 residues. The ends lost 5 bases at V and 7 bases at J; junction bases unmatched: 9. Germline-derived CDR1 and CDR2 are LNHDA and SQIVND (reference sequence). The CDR3 DNA reads as TGTGCCAGTAGTCCGGGACTAGCGGGCCAGGGGGAGCAGTACTTC. Protein product: CASSPGLAGQGEQYF.

The count of this clone is one. This chain links TRBV21-1 with TRBJ1-1; TRBD1 is taken as the D call from the table, unchecked against the DNA. TRBV21-1 is classified as a pseudogene. This CDR3 spans 15 amino acids. The CDR3 sequence is CSALWTGGAKTEAFF. CDR3 in DNA: TGTAGCGCCCTATGGACAGGGGGCGCGAAGACTGAAGCTTTCTTT.

The chain links TRBV28 to TRBJ1-2; D unclear. Deletions cut 4 bases from V and 1 base from J, with 4 bases between. Germline-derived CDR1 and CDR2 are MDHEN and SYDVKM. There are 12 residues in the CDR3. CDR3 bases: TGTGCCAGCAGTTCCGTTAACTATGGCTACACCTTC. Protein sequence: CASSSVNYGYTF.

The rearrangement uses TRBV5-1 and TRBJ2-3; the D is unclear. The CDR3 is made up of 16 amino acids. V was cut by 1 base and J by 0 bases, with 12 bases left in between. Germline loops: CDR1 SGHRS, CDR2 YFSETQ. The CDR3 spells CASSLYSYTSTDTQYF. CDR3 bases: TGCGCCAGCAGCTTGTACAGCTACACTAGCACAGATACGCAGTATTTT.

The J gene is TRBJ1-5, the V gene TRBV28; D ambiguous. Germline V lookup: CDR1 MDHEN, CDR2 SYDVKM. CDR3 length equals 14 residues. Deletions cut 3 bases from V and 6 bases from J, with 12 bases between. For the CDR3, the DNA is TGTGCCAGCAGTTTCTGGGGAGGTGGTCAGCCCCAGCATTTT. Its protein product is CASSFWGGGQPQHF.

This sequence joins TRBV28 and TRBJ1-1; D call uncertain. The CDR3 runs to 14 residues. Germline-derived CDR1 and CDR2 are MDHEN and SYDVKM. Trimming took 3 bases from V and 1 from J, leaving 9 bases between them. The CDR3 DNA sequence: TGTGCCAGCAGTTTTATGGGCCGGAACACTGAAGCTTTCTTT. This encodes CASSFMGRNTEAFF.

The rearrangement links TRBV20-1 to TRBJ1-2, with D unclear. Germline CDR1 DFQATT, CDR2 SNEGSKA (reference sequence). Deletions cut 3 bases from V and 4 bases from J, with 6 bases between. This CDR3 is 11 amino acids long. CDR3 bases: TGCAGTGCTAGTGGGCCCTATGGCTACACCTTC. This codes for CSASGPYGYTF.

This clone has only one observation. The gene calls are TRBV28 and TRBJ2-7; 9 bases align to TRBD2. V lost 3 bases to trimming and J lost 0 bases; unmatched junction nucleotides: 12. In germline, CDR1 is MDHEN, CDR2 SYDVKM. The CDR3 length is 18 residues. The CDR3 bases are TGTGCCAGCAGTTTCCCACTAGCGGGTCAAACACGCTCCTACGAGCAGTACTTC. Amino acid sequence: CASSFPLAGQTRSYEQYF.

This clone was picked up one time. The rearrangement links TRBV7-9 to TRBJ1-6, with D possibly TRBD1 on 6 matching bases. From germline, CDR1 is SEHNR and CDR2 FQNEAQ (reference sequence). This CDR3 region has 16 residues. The V and J ends lost 5 bases and 6 bases respectively, with 17 bases between them. CDR3 residues: CASSPYTGYGNSPLHF. CDR3 nucleotides: TGTGCCAGCAGCCCATACACAGGGTATGGTAATTCACCCCTCCACTTT.

The CDR3 nucleotides read TGTGCCAGCCGGGACAGGGGGAAGGAAACCTACAATGAGCAGTTCTTC. It yields the protein CASRDRGKETYNEQFF. The chain combines TRBV6-6 with TRBJ2-1; 11 bases line up with TRBD1. J was trimmed by 2 bases and V by 8 bases; bases with no gene match: 8. The germline gives CDR1 MNHNY, CDR2 SVGAGI (reference sequence). The CDR3 is 16 amino acids.

The chain combines TRBV4-3 with TRBJ2-2; a weak D match, TRBD2 (5 bases). The germline gives CDR1 LGHNA, CDR2 YSLEER. The V end lost 5 bases, the J end lost 8 bases, and 15 bases lay between the germline ends. The CDR3 loop spans 14 amino acids. The CDR3 sequence: CASSSGLSAGELFF. The CDR3 DNA reads as TGCGCCAGCAGCTCCGGACTGTCAGCAGGGGAGCTGTTTTTT.

This clone was seen more than once but under ten times. This chain's CDR3 is CASSIFGSTYEQYF. In DNA form, the CDR3 reads TGTGCCAGCAGTATTTTTGGCTCGACCTACGAGCAGTACTTC. J is TRBJ2-7 and V is TRBV27; D gene uncertain. The germline CDR1 and CDR2 sequences are MNHEY and SMNVEV (reference sequence). Trimming left V 5 bases short and J 2 bases short, with 13 bases between. The CDR3 sequence is 14 residues long.

This chain uses TRBV11-2 with TRBJ1-1, with D perhaps matching TRBD1 (6 bases). Between the trimmed V and J ends, which lost 1 base and 4 bases, there was a span of 13 bases. CDR1 and CDR2 from the germline V gene are SGHAT and FQNNGV. The CDR3 consists of 15 residues. In nucleotides, the CDR3 is TGTGCCAGCAGCTTAGCAGGGGTCTCGGGCACTGAAGCTTTCTTT. This sequence encodes CASSLAGVSGTEAFF.

The table lists this clone with a count of one. The rearrangement joins TRBV25-1 to TRBJ1-1; TRBD1 is a possible D gene (6 bases). The germline gives CDR1 MGHDK, CDR2 SYGVNS. Trimming shortened V by 6 bases and J by 2 bases, and 16 bases separated the two germline ends. The CDR3 is 15 residues long. This CDR3 reads CASSPRGGPNTEAFF. The CDR3 region has the DNA TGTGCCAGCAGCCCCCGGGGGGGGCCTAACACTGAAGCTTTCTTT.

This clone was picked up one time. The rearrangement links TRBV9 to TRBJ2-5; D is unresolved. Germline CDR1 reads SGDLS; CDR2 reads YYNGEE. The CDR3 has 14 amino acids. V lost 4 bases to trimming and J lost 4 bases, with 14 bases between them. This CDR3 reads CASSPPSLAETQYF. The CDR3 DNA follows: TGTGCCAGCAGCCCACCTTCGTTAGCAGAGACCCAGTACTTC.